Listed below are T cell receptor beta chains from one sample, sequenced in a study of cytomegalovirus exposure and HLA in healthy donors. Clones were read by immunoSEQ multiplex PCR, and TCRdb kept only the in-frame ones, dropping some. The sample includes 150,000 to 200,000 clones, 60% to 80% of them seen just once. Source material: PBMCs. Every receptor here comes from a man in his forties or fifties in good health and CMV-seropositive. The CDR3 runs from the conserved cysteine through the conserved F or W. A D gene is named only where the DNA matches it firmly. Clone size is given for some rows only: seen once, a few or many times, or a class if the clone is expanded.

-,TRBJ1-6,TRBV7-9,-,CASSLRSADVAPLHF,TGTGCCAGCAGCTTACGTTCCGCGGATGTGGCACCCCTCCACTTT
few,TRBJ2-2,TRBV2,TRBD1,CASRRTDRAEGELFF,TGTGCCAGCAGGCGCACTGACAGGGCCGAGGGGGAGCTGTTTTTT
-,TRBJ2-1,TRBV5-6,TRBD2,CASSFTAGDSYNEQFF,TGTGCCAGCAGCTTTACAGCGGGGGATTCCTACAATGAGCAGTTCTTC
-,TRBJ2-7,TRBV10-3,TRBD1,CAISDTTTGQGLSYEQYF,TGTGCCATCAGTGACACAACCACGGGACAGGGATTATCCTACGAGCAGTACTTC
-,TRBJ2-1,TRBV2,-,CASKVQFNGGQFF,TGTGCCAGCAAGGTACAGTTCAATGGTGGGCAGTTCTTC
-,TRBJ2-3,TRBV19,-,CASSTPEVTDTQYF,TGTGCCAGTAGTACGCCCGAGGTCACAGATACGCAGTATTTT
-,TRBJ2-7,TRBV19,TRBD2,CASSRTQGGVYEQYF,TGTGCCAGTAGTAGGACCCAGGGAGGGGTATACGAGCAGTACTTC
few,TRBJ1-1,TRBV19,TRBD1,CASSSQGAGTEAFF,TGTGCCAGTAGTTCACAGGGGGCTGGCACTGAAGCTTTCTTT
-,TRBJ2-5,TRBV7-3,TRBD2,CASSTAGGRQETQYF,TGTGCCAGCAGCACAGCGGGGGGTCGGCAAGAGACCCAGTACTTC
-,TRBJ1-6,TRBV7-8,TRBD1,CASHPGQNSYNSPLHF,TGTGCCAGCCACCCGGGACAGAACTCCTATAATTCACCCCTCCACTTT
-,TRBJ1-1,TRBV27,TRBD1,CASIPGQGDEAFF,TGTGCCAGCATCCCGGGACAGGGGGATGAAGCTTTCTTT